This T cell receptor beta chain was captured in a study of blood T cell repertoires in COVID-19. Study background: Samples representing acute and convalescent COVID-19 were sourced from the United States, Italy and Spain. In each case, the material was cDNA or gDNA derived from T cells, B-cell-depleted T cells, or PBMCs.

This CDR3 is 8 amino acids long. Germline CDR1 SQVTM, CDR2 ANQGSEA. The table came from immunoSEQ multiplex PCR; TCRdb's copy has only in-frame clones and leaves some out. The table has more than 200,000 clones, 83% seen once; the top ten hold around 2.5%. The chain recombines TRBV29-1 with TRBJ1-1, with unresolved D. This TCR came from a woman in her forties with active or convalescent COVID-19. Sequenced material: peripheral blood. The CDR3 DNA is TGCACCTCAGCTGAAGCTTTCTTT. Protein: CTSAEAFF.